This TCR beta chain emerged from a study of Tregs in tolerant kidney transplant recipients. V lost 4 bases to trimming and J lost 0 bases; unmatched junction nucleotides: 4. The CDR3 consists of 15 residues. Per the germline V gene, CDR1 is SGDLS and CDR2 is YYNGEE. Clones were sequenced by immunoSEQ multiplex PCR, and TCRdb holds only the in-frame ones, with some missing. The sample yields about 72,000 clones, roughly 90% seen once. The sequences come from CD8+ T cells from blood, collected before the transplant. J is TRBJ2-7 and V is TRBV9; TRBD1 aligns across 10 bases. This receptor was identified in a human donor who received a combined kidney and bone marrow transplant. This CDR3 reads CASSSGTGVSYEQYF. The CDR3 DNA reads TGTGCCAGCAGCAGCGGGACAGGGGTCTCCTACGAGCAGTACTTC. Using reference TRBV9 and TRBJ2-7 for the parts outside the CDR3, the full variable domain is DSGVTQTPKHLITATGQRVTLRCSPRSGDLSVYWYQQSLDQGLQFLIQYYNGEERAKGNILERFSAQQFPDLHSELNLSSLELGDSALYFCASSSGTGVSYEQYFGPGTRLTVT.